These 16 T cell receptor beta chains originate from one sample sequenced in a study of cytomegalovirus exposure and HLA in healthy donors. PCR primers comprised 60 Vbeta and 13 Jbeta primers. Assay: immunoSEQ multiplex PCR; the TCRdb copy retains only in-frame clones and omits some. The sample has approximately 170,000 clones, around three quarters seen once; the top ten hold 1.5% to 1.7%. The source material was PBMCs. These receptors were taken from a man aged 35 to 55 in good health and CMV-seronegative.

This clone is a singleton in its sample. CDR3 protein: CASSVGLAVTYNEQFF. The DNA for the CDR3 is TGTGCCAGCAGCGTAGGTCTAGCGGTTACCTACAATGAGCAGTTCTTC. The rearrangement uses TRBV9 and TRBJ2-1, with 7 bases lining up with TRBD2. Germline trimming cut 0 bases from V and 2 bases from J; bases unmatched to any gene: 5. The germline CDR1 and CDR2 sequences are SGDLS and YYNGEE. CDR3 size: 16 residues.

This chain joins TRBV9 and TRBJ1-4; D is uncertain. CDR1 and CDR2 (germline): SGDLS, YYNGEE. The ends were cut back, 0 bases at V and 8 bases at J, with 14 bases in the middle. The CDR3 is 15 residues long. The CDR3 DNA follows: TGTGCCAGCAGCGTAGCCGATCTAAGGAGGGAAAAACTGTTTTTT. Its protein product is CASSVADLRREKLFF.

A remark on this clone: Its ends do not fully match the called genes, so a read error is possible. The V call is TRBV7-9, the J call TRBJ2-7; a possible D gene is TRBD1 (5 bases). The CDR3 spans 12 residues. Germline CDR1 and CDR2: SEHNR and FQNEAQ (reference sequence). The CDR3 is CSSSFDSDEQYF. DNA for the CDR3: TGTTCCAGCAGCTTCGACAGTGACGAGCAGTACTTC.

The rearrangement uses TRBV7-3 and TRBJ2-3; 8 nucleotides agree with TRBD1. Germline CDR1 SGHTA, CDR2 FQGTGA. With V trimmed by 0 bases and J by 4 bases, 6 bases remained unmatched. This CDR3 comprises 16 residues. The CDR3 bases are TGTGCCAGCAGCTTAACGGGGGCAGGGGGCTCAGATACGCAGTATTTT. It translates to CASSLTGAGGSDTQYF.

The V call is TRBV5-8, the J call TRBJ2-6; perhaps TRBD1 as D (5 bases). Germline V CDR1 and CDR2: SGHTS, YDEGEE. The CDR3 spans 16 residues. V lost 6 bases and J 2 bases, leaving 15 bases between the germline ends. Here the CDR3 reads CASMGTGRAGANVLTF. The CDR3 bases are TGTGCCAGCATGGGAACCGGCAGGGCTGGGGCCAACGTCCTGACTTTC. The full variable domain, its missing parts supplied by reference TRBV5-8 and TRBJ2-6, is EAGVTQSPTHLIKTRGQQATLRCSPISGHTSVYWYQQALGLGLQFLLWYDEGEERNRGNFPPRFSGRQFPNYSSELNVNALELEDSALYLCASMGTGRAGANVLTFGAGSRLTVL.

The genes are TRBV18 and TRBJ2-1, with no clear D. CDR3 length: 12 residues. In germline, CDR1 is KGHSH, CDR2 LQKENI. V dropped 3 bases and J dropped 10 bases, with 10 bases sitting between them. The CDR3, as DNA: TGTGCCAGCTCACCCTCCGCCAGGGAGCAGTTCTTC. Encoded protein: CASSPSAREQFF.

The genes are TRBV7-6 and TRBJ2-2; D remains ambiguous. Germline CDR1 and CDR2: SGHVS and FNYEAQ. The CDR3 has 13 residues. V was pared by 1 base and J by 6 bases, with 6 bases between. The CDR3 loop is CASSLVSAGELFF. CDR3 coding DNA: TGTGCCAGCAGCTTAGTTTCTGCCGGGGAGCTGTTTTTT.

J is TRBJ2-2 and V is TRBV11-3; D gene uncertain. Germline V lookup: CDR1 SGHNT, CDR2 YENEEA. V lost 2 bases to trimming and J lost 0 bases, with 16 bases between them. This CDR3 contains 18 residues. Here the CDR3 DNA reads TGTGCCAGCAGCTTAAGTAACGTTTACGGAGCGAACACCGGGGAGCTGTTTTTT. The encoded protein is CASSLSNVYGANTGELFF.

The chain joins TRBV7-3 to TRBJ2-1; the D gene is possibly TRBD2 (6 bases). V lost 2 bases and J lost 3, with 11 bases in between. CDR1 and CDR2 from the germline V gene are SGHTA and FQGTGA. The CDR3 is 15 amino acids. In nucleotides, the CDR3 is TGTGCCAGCAGCTTAGACGGCGGGATCTACAATGAGCAGTTCTTC. It codes for CASSLDGGIYNEQFF.

The rearrangement joins TRBV7-2 to TRBJ1-5; D may be TRBD1 (6 bases). This CDR3 has 16 residues. Germline V gene lookup returns CDR1 SGHTA and CDR2 FQGNSA. V lost 2 bases to trimming and J lost 5 bases, with 16 bases between them. CDR3 loop: CASSLLGTLNYQPQHF. In nucleotides, the CDR3 is TGTGCCAGCAGCTTATTGGGGACATTGAACTATCAGCCCCAGCATTTT.

The genes are TRBV27 and TRBJ2-7, with a tentative D call TRBD2 (5 bases). CDR1 is MNHEY and CDR2 is SMNVEV in the germline V gene (reference sequence). The V and J ends lost 5 bases and 7 bases respectively, with 18 bases between them. The CDR3 has 14 residues. CDR3 sequence (DNA): TGTGCCAGCAGTCCCATGTTGGGAGTGAAGGAGCAGTACTTC. It translates to CASSPMLGVKEQYF.

This chain connects TRBV15 to TRBJ2-2, with 8 bases matching TRBD1. CDR3 length: 15 residues. V lost 7 bases and J lost 4; bases outside the gene matches: 8. The germline V gene has CDR1 LNHNV and CDR2 YYDKDF (reference sequence). CDR3 nucleotides: TGTGCCACCAACCCGACAGGGGCCAGCACCGGGGAGCTGTTTTTT. Its protein product is CATNPTGASTGELFF.

The chain is built from TRBV19 and TRBJ2-1; 11 bases are a match to TRBD2. The germline V gene encodes CDR1 LNHDA and CDR2 SQIVND (reference sequence). The CDR3 is 17 amino acids. Unmatched junction bases numbered 8, after V lost 2 bases and J lost 5 bases. The CDR3 nucleotides read TGTGCCAGTAGTATATTTAGGGGACTAGCGGCCGACAATGAGCAGTTCTTC. It encodes CASSIFRGLAADNEQFF.

The J gene is TRBJ2-2, the V gene TRBV7-9, with D perhaps matching TRBD2 (6 bases). The germline V gene has CDR1 SEHNR and CDR2 FQNEAQ (reference sequence). The V end lost 2 bases, the J end lost 4 bases, and 11 bases lay between the germline ends. This CDR3 contains 15 residues. The CDR3 loop is CASSLSPAGTGELFF. Here the CDR3 DNA reads TGTGCCAGCAGCTTATCTCCAGCGGGCACCGGGGAGCTGTTTTTT.

Note on this clone: The identical CDR3 is also encoded by other nucleotide sequences in the sample. This chain connects TRBV28 to TRBJ2-7; TRBD2 is a possible D gene (6 bases). Germline V CDR1 and CDR2: MDHEN, SYDVKM. CDR3 size: 14 residues. V lost 3 bases and J 1 base, leaving 10 bases between the germline ends. CDR3 nucleotides: TGTGCCAGCAGTTTGTGGAGCGGGTCCTACGAGCAGTACTTC. Translating gives CASSLWSGSYEQYF.

This chain uses TRBV28 with TRBJ1-1; TRBD1 matches 8 bases. This CDR3 comprises 15 residues. Germline V gives CDR1 MDHEN, CDR2 SYDVKM. The V and J ends lost 6 bases and 10 bases, in that order; junction bases with no gene match: 16. The CDR3 spells CASRYYGTGHSPAFF. CDR3 DNA: TGTGCCAGCAGATATTACGGGACAGGTCATAGCCCAGCTTTCTTT.